This T cell receptor (beta chain) was identified in a study of regulatory T cells in long-lasting Graves disease. General study results and limits: Persistent patients had more shared public clonotypes (2,741) than new patients (roughly 940).

Looked up from germline, CDR1 is SGHAT and CDR2 is FQNNGV. This CDR3 has 13 residues. This clonotype was counted ten times or more. The antigen is not known. Construction of TCR beta libraries relied on iRepertoire HTBI primers and on Arm-PCR targeting CDR3 regions. Using its own MiXCR run on the multiplex PCR reads, TCRdb lists one record per CDR3 protein. This table has more than 450,000 distinct CDR3 sequences, about a sixth appearing once. Time point here: newly diagnosed GD, antithyroid drugs for less than 3 months. The TCR library was made from RNA that had been extracted from PBMCs in TRIzol. In addition, the sample was reused for a study of T cells in Graves' hyperthyroidism and ophthalmopathy. From that report: Carried out on the TCR CDR3, a first-round RT-PCR used the HTBI primer set.

The rearrangement links TRBV11-2 to TRBJ1-1; the match to TRBD1 covers 7 bases. The sample in question was peripheral blood mononuclear cells (PBMCs), obtained at new diagnosis, from a patient treated with antithyroid drugs. The receptor comes from a man aged 35 to 55 with Graves disease. The CDR3, as DNA: TGTGCTGTGGCCAGGGGGGTTAACACTGAAGCTTTCTTT. It is translated as CAVARGVNTEAFF.